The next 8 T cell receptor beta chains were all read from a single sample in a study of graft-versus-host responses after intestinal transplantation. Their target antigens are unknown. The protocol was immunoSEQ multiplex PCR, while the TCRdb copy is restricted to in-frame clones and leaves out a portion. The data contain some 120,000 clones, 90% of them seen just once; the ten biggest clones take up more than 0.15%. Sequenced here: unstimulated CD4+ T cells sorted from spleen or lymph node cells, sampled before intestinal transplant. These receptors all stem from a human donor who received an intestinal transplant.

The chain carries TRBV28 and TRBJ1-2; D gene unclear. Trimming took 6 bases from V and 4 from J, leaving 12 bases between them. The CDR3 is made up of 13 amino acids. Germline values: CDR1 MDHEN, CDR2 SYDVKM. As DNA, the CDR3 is TGTGCCAGCAGGGTCCAAAGCCGCTATGGCTACACCTTC. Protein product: CASRVQSRYGYTF.

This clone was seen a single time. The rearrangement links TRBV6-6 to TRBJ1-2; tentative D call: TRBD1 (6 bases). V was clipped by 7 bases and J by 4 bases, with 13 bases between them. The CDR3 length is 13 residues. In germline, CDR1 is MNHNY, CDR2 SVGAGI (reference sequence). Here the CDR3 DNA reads TGTGCCAGCACCGAGGCCAGGGGCTATGGCTACACCTTC. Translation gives CASTEARGYGYTF.

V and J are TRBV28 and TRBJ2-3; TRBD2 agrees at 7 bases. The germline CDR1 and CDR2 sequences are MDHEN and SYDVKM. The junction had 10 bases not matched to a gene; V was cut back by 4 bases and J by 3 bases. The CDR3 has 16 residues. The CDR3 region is CASSSDLAEVTDTQYF. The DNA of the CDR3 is TGTGCCAGCAGTTCCGATCTAGCGGAGGTGACAGATACGCAGTATTTT.

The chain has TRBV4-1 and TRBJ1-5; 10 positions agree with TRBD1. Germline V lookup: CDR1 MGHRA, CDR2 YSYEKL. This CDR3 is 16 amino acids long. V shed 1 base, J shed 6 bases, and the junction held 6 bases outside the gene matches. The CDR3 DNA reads TGCGCCAGCAGCCAAGTGGGACAGGGGAGGCGTCAGCCCCAGCATTTT. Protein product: CASSQVGQGRRQPQHF.

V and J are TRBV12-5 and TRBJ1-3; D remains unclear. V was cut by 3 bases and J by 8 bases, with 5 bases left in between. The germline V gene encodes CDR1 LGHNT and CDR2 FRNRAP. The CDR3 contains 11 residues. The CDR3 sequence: CASGFSDTIYF. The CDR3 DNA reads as TGTGCTAGTGGTTTTTCGGACACCATATATTTT.

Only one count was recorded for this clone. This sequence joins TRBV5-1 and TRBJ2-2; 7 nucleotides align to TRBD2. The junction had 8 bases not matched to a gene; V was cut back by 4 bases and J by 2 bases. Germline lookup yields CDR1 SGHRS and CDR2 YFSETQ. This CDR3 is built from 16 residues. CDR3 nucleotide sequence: TGCGCCAGCAGCATTTCCCTAGCGGAAAACACCGGGGAGCTGTTTTTT. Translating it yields CASSISLAENTGELFF. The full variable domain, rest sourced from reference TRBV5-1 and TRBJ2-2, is KAGVTQTPRYLIKTRGQQVTLSCSPISGHRSVSWYQQTPGQGLQFLFEYFSETQRNKGNFPGRFSGRQFSNSRSEMNVSTLELGDSALYLCASSISLAENTGELFFGEGSRLTVL.

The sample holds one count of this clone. The CDR3 spells CASTRDRVTDTQYF. The CDR3, as DNA: TGTGCCAGCACCCGGGACAGGGTAACAGATACGCAGTATTTT. The gene calls are TRBV28 and TRBJ2-3; 9 nucleotides match TRBD1. There are 14 residues in the CDR3. CDR1 and CDR2 from the germline V gene are MDHEN and SYDVKM. V lost 7 bases and J lost 3; bases outside the gene matches: 5.

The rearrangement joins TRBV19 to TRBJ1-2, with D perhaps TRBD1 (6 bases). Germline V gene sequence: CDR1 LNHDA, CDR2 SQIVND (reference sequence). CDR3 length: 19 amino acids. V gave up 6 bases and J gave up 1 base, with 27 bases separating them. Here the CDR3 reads CASRGHLGRGPGFNYGYTF. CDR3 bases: TGTGCCAGTAGGGGCCACCTGGGCAGGGGCCCGGGGTTTAACTATGGCTACACCTTC.